This T cell receptor (beta chain) was retrieved from a study of T cell repertoires in cytomegalovirus infection. Study-level information: Public signatures in TCR beta pointed to CMV infection and matching HLA type.

With V trimmed by 8 bases and J by 3 bases, 11 bases remained unmatched. CDR1 LNHDA and CDR2 SQIVND come from the germline V gene (reference sequence). This CDR3 region has 15 residues. Study-wide results and limits: Summed frequency of shared TCR beta families picked out CMV carriers who also had the relevant HLA. What dominated the ex vivo response were HLA-C-restricted CMV-specific TCR beta clonotypes.

TCRdb redid the calling of the reads with MiXCR, one entry per CDR3 protein. The data contain around 320,000 distinct CDR3 sequences, 8% to 10% of them seen just once; the ten biggest clones take up around 4%. Worth noting for this clonotype: The antigen is unknown.

The chain combines TRBV19 with TRBJ2-5; TRBD2 aligns across 8 bases. The sample was PBMCs. This TCR derives from a human donor in good health (CMV status not recorded). Some clones in this sample may be carry-over from other donors' samples. CDR3 region: CASCGSGTGEETQYF. CDR3 bases: TGTGCCAGTTGCGGTAGCGGGACCGGGGAAGAGACCCAGTACTTC.